In its sample, the clone carrying this T cell receptor (beta chain) was seen a few times. The germline CDR1 and CDR2 sequences are SEHNR and FQNEAQ (reference sequence). Germline trimming cut 3 bases from V and 2 bases from J; bases unmatched to any gene: 9. This CDR3 contains 17 residues. The sample is drawn from a study of cytomegalovirus exposure and HLA in healthy donors. It was with 60 Vbeta and 13 Jbeta primers that the PCR ran. Assay: immunoSEQ multiplex PCR; the TCRdb copy retains only in-frame clones and omits some. The sample records over 150,000 clones, 60% to 85% being singletons. Sequenced material: PBMCs. This sequence originates from a woman between 45 and 65 years old in good health and CMV-seropositive. This chain links TRBV7-9 with TRBJ2-3; TRBD1 agrees at 9 bases. The CDR3 region has the DNA TGTGCCAGCAGCTTGGGTCTGACAGGGGGTTACACAGATACGCAGTATTTT. This codes for CASSLGLTGGYTDTQYF.